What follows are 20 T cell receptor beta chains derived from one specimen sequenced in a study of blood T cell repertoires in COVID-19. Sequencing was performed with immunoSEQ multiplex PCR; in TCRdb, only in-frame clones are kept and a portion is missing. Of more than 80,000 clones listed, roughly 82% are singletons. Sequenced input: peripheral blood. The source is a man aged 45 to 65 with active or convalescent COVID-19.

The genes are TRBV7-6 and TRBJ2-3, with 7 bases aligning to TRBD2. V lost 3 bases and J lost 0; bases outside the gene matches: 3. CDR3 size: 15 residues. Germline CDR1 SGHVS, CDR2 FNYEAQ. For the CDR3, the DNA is TGTGCCAGCAGCTTTGCGGGGGAGAGCACAGATACGCAGTATTTT. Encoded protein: CASSFAGESTDTQYF. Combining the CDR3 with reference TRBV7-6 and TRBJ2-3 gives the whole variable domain GAGVSQSPRYKVTKRGQDVALRCDPISGHVSLYWYRQALGQGPEFLTYFNYEAQQDKSGLPNDRFSAERPEGSISTLTIQRTEQRDSAMYRCASSFAGESTDTQYFGPGTRLTVL.

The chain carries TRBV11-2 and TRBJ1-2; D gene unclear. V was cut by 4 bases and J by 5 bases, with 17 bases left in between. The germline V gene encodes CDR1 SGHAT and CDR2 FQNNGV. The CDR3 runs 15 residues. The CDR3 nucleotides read TGTGCCAGCAGCTCGGGTTACACGGCCTTATATGGCTACACCTTC. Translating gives CASSSGYTALYGYTF.

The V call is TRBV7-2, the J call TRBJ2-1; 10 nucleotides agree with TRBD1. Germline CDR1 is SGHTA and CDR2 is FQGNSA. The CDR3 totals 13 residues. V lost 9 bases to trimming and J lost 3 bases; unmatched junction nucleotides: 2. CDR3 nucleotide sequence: TGTGCCAGGGACAGGGGGGTCTACAATGAGCAGTTCTTC. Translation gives CARDRGVYNEQFF. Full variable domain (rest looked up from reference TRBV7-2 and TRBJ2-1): GAGVSQSPSNKVTEKGKDVELRCDPISGHTALYWYRQSLGQGLEFLIYFQGNSAPDKSGLPSDRFSAERTGGSVSTLTIQRTQQEDSAVYLCARDRGVYNEQFFGPGTRLTVL.

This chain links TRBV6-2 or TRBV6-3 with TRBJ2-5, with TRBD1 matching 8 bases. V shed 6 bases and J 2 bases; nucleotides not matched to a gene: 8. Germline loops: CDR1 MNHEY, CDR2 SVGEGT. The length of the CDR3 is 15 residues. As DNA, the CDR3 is TGTGCCAGCAGACCTTACAGGGGGATACAAGAGACCCAGTACTTC. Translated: CASRPYRGIQETQYF.

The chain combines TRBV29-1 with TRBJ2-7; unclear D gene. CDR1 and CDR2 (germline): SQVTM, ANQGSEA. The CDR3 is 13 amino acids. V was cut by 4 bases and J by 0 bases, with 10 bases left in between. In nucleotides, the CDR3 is TGCAGCGTTGGAGCCCCTTACTCCTACGAGCAGTACTTC. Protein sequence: CSVGAPYSYEQYF.

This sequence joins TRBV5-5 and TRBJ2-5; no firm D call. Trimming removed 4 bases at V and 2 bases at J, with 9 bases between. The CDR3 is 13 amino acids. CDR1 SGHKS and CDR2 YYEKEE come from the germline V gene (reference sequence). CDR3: CASSQNSQETQYF. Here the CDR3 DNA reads TGTGCCAGCAGCCAAAATTCACAAGAGACCCAGTACTTC.

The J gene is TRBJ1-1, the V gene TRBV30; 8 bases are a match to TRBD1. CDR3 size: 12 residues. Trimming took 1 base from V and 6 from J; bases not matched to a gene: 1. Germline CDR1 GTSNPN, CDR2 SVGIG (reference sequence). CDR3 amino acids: CAWSAGGSEAFF. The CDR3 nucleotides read TGTGCCTGGAGTGCAGGGGGCTCTGAAGCTTTCTTT. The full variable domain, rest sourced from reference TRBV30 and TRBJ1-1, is SQTIHQWPATLVQPVGSPLSLECTVEGTSNPNLYWYRQAAGRGLQLLFYSVGIGQISSEVPQNLSASRPQDRQFILSSKKLLLSDSGFYLCAWSAGGSEAFFGQGTRLTVV.

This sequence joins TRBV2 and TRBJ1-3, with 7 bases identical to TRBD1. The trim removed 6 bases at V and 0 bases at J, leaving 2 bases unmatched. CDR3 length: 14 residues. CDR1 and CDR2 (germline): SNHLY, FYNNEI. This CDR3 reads CASRDRPSGNTIYF. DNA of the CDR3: TGTGCCAGCAGGGACAGGCCCTCTGGAAACACCATATATTTT.

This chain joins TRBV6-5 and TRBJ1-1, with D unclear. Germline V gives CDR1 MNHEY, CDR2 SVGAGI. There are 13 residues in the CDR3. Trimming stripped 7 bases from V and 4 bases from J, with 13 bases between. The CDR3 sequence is CASIPNTGTEAFF. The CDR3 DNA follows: TGTGCCAGCATCCCAAACACGGGCACTGAAGCTTTCTTT.

CDR3 protein: CASSPGDEETQYF. The CDR3 nucleotides read TGTGCCAGCAGCCCGGGGGACGAGGAGACCCAGTACTTC. The chain uses TRBV14 and TRBJ2-5; possibly TRBD2 for D (6 bases). CDR1 is SGHDN and CDR2 is FVKESK in the germline V gene. The CDR3 totals 13 residues. Trimming pared 4 bases from V and 5 bases from J, leaving 11 bases between.

CDR3 sequence: CSVDKGTGGLGTEAFF. CDR3 DNA sequence: TGCAGCGTTGATAAAGGGACAGGGGGTTTGGGGACTGAAGCTTTCTTT. The chain links TRBV29-1 to TRBJ1-1, with TRBD1 identical over 11 bases. The CDR3 is 16 amino acids. Germline V gives CDR1 SQVTM, CDR2 ANQGSEA. V lost 3 bases, J lost 5 bases, and 11 bases stayed unmatched.

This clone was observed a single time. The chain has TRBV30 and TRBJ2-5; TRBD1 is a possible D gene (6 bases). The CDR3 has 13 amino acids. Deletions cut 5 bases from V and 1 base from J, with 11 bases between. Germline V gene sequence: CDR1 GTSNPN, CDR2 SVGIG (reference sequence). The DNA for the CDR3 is TGTGCCTGGGGCCCGGACAGCCAAGAGACCCAGTACTTC. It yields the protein CAWGPDSQETQYF. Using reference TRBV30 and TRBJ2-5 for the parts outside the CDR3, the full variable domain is SQTIHQWPATLVQPVGSPLSLECTVEGTSNPNLYWYRQAAGRGLQLLFYSVGIGQISSEVPQNLSASRPQDRQFILSSKKLLLSDSGFYLCAWGPDSQETQYFGPGTRLLVL.

The CDR3 here is CASSEWGQASSYNEQFF. In DNA form, the CDR3 reads TGTGCCAGCAGTGAATGGGGGCAGGCGAGCTCCTACAATGAGCAGTTCTTC. This chain links TRBV6-1 with TRBJ2-1; D possibly corresponds to TRBD1 (6 bases). The V and J ends lost 2 bases and 0 bases respectively, with 14 bases between them. This CDR3 region has 17 residues. Germline V gene lookup returns CDR1 MNHNS and CDR2 SASEGT.

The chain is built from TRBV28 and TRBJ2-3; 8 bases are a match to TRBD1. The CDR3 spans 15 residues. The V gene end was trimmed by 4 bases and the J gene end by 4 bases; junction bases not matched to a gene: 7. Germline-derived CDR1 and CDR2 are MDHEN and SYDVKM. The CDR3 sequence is CASSSQDRAPDTQYF. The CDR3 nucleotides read TGTGCCAGCAGTTCACAGGACAGGGCCCCAGATACGCAGTATTTT. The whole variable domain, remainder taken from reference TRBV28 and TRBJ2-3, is DVKVTQSSRYLVKRTGEKVFLECVQDMDHENMFWYRQDPGLGLRLIYFSYDVKMKEKGDIPEGYSVSREKKERFSLILESASTNQTSMYLCASSSQDRAPDTQYFGPGTRLTVL.

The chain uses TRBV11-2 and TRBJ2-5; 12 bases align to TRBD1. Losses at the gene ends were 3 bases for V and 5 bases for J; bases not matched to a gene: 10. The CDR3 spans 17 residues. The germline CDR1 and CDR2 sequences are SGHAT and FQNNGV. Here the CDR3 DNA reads TGTGCCAGCAGCTTGGCCACCGGGACAGGGGGCTGGGAGACCCAGTACTTC. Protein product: CASSLATGTGGWETQYF.

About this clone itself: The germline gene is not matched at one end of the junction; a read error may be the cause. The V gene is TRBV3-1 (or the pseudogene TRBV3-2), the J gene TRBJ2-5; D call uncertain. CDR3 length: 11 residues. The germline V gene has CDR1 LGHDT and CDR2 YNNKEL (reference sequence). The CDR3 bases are TGTGCCAGCAGCCAATCTCGGTCCCATCACTTC. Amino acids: CASSQSRSHHF.

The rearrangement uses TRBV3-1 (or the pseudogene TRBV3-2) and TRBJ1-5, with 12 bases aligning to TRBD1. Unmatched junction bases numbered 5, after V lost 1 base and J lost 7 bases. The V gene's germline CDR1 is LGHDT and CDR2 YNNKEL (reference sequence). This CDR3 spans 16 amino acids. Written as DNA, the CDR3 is TGTGCCAGCAGCCAAGCCGGGACAGGGGGCAGCCAGCCCCAGCATTTT. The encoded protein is CASSQAGTGGSQPQHF.

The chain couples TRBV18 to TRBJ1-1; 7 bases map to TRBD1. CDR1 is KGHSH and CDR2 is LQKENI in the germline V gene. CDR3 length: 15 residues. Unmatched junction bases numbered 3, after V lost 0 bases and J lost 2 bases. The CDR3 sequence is CASSPPGQPNTEAFF. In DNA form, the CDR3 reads TGTGCCAGCTCACCACCGGGACAGCCTAACACTGAAGCTTTCTTT.

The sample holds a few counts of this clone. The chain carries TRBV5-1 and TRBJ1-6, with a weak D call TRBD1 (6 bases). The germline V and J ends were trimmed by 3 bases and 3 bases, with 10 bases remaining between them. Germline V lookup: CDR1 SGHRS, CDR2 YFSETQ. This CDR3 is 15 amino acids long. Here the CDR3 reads CASSWGQGYNSPLHF. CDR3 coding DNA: TGCGCCAGCAGCTGGGGACAAGGCTATAATTCACCCCTCCACTTT.

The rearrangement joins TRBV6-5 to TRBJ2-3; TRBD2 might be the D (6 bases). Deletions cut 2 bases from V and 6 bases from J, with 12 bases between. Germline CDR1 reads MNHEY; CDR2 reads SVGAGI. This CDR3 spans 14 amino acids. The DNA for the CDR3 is TGTGCCAGCAGTTACCGGGACTCAGGGGATACGCAGTATTTT. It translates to CASSYRDSGDTQYF.